These 32 T cell receptor beta chains were all obtained from the same sample, sequenced in a study of CD8+ T cells in alopecia areata (dated by TCRdb to between 2018 and 2020). Receptors were amplified or captured by the immunoSEQ multiplex PCR assay. RNA was extracted from all samples and reverse transcribed into cDNA as template for TCR sequencing. Sourced from immuneACCESS, this table was stored by TCRdb with only in-frame sequences that have V and J called. A share of the clones is absent; for the studies checked, an unresolved V gene accounts for under half, and the remainder has no known explanation. For this sample there are around 160,000 clones; more than 40% appear just once. The ten largest clonotypes hold about 6.8% of the sample. Input material: CD4+ T cells sorted from blood. Receptors originate from a human donor with alopecia areata.

This rearrangement joins TRBV29-1 to TRBJ1-1; no firm D call. Trimming pared 4 bases from V and 4 bases from J, leaving 7 bases between. The CDR3 has 11 amino acids. Germline CDR1 SQVTM, CDR2 ANQGSEA. The CDR3 here is CSVGFGTEAFF. In DNA form, the CDR3 reads TGCAGCGTTGGGTTCGGCACTGAAGCTTTCTTT.

The chain couples TRBV9 to TRBJ2-1; TRBD1 matches 9 bases. The CDR3 extends over 16 amino acids. J lost 4 bases, V lost 3 bases, and 8 bases had no gene match. Germline CDR1 and CDR2: SGDLS and YYNGEE. Here the CDR3 reads CASSARGDRVYNEQFF. CDR3 nucleotide sequence: TGTGCCAGCAGCGCCCGAGGGGACAGGGTTTACAATGAGCAGTTCTTC.

This clone was seen a few times. The J gene is TRBJ2-2, the V gene TRBV10-3, with TRBD1 as a possible D gene (6 bases). The CDR3 extends over 15 amino acids. The germline gives CDR1 ENHRY, CDR2 SYGVKD. Trimming shortened V by 1 base and J by 6 bases, and 12 bases separated the two germline ends. The CDR3 nucleotides read TGTGCCATCAGTGAGTTCCCCGGACAGTCCGGGGAGCTGTTTTTT. This sequence encodes CAISEFPGQSGELFF.

This clone has just a few counts. This chain uses TRBV6-6 with TRBJ2-3; tentatively, D is TRBD2 (5 bases). This CDR3 is 14 amino acids long. Trimming removed 5 bases from V and 2 bases from J, with 11 bases in between. CDR1 and CDR2 (germline): MNHNY, SVGAGI (reference sequence). CDR3 region: CASSTADHTDTQYF. For the CDR3, the DNA is TGTGCCAGCAGTACAGCGGATCACACAGATACGCAGTATTTT.

The CDR3 DNA sequence: TGCAGCGTTGGAAGGACGGAGGGAAATGAGCAGTTCTTC. As protein: CSVGRTEGNEQFF. V gene TRBV29-1 combines with J gene TRBJ2-1; D perhaps matches TRBD2 (6 bases). Germline V gene sequence: CDR1 SQVTM, CDR2 ANQGSEA. The germline V and J ends were trimmed by 4 bases and 7 bases, with 14 bases remaining between them. This CDR3 has 13 amino acids.

In its sample, this clone was seen a few times. CDR3 DNA: TGTGCCAGTAGTACAGGGGACACCTATGGCTACACCTTC. Its protein product is CASSTGDTYGYTF. This chain joins TRBV19 and TRBJ1-2; TRBD1 might be the D (6 bases). The germline V gene has CDR1 LNHDA and CDR2 SQIVND (reference sequence). The CDR3 loop spans 13 amino acids. Trimming pared 4 bases from V and 4 bases from J, leaving 10 bases between.

J is TRBJ2-7 and V is TRBV28, with a weak D call TRBD2 (5 bases). The CDR3 is 14 amino acids. Germline V lookup: CDR1 MDHEN, CDR2 SYDVKM. V was cut by 7 bases and J by 6 bases, with 19 bases left in between. The CDR3 loop is CASTSDSGGREQYF. The CDR3 DNA sequence: TGTGCCAGCACCTCGGACTCCGGAGGACGCGAGCAGTACTTC.

This chain joins TRBV30 and TRBJ1-5; tentative D call: TRBD1 (5 bases). CDR3 length equals 13 residues. CDR1 is GTSNPN and CDR2 is SVGIG in the germline V gene (reference sequence). V lost 1 base, J lost 5 bases, and 9 bases lay in between. This CDR3 reads CAWSAGSDQPQHF. The CDR3 coding sequence is TGTGCCTGGAGTGCAGGGAGCGATCAGCCCCAGCATTTT.

This clone has just a few counts. The chain links TRBV4-1 to TRBJ2-7; 8 bases are shared with TRBD1. The CDR3 extends over 15 amino acids. V was clipped by 3 bases and J by 3 bases; unmatched bases: 7. Germline CDR1 is MGHRA and CDR2 is YSYEKL. This chain's CDR3 is CASSHGAGQDYEQYF. CDR3 nucleotide sequence: TGCGCCAGCAGCCACGGGGCGGGACAGGACTACGAGCAGTACTTC.

CDR3 nucleotides: TGTGCCAGCAGCTCCCGGGACAGGGGGCGCGAGCAGTACTTC. Residues: CASSSRDRGREQYF. The J gene is TRBJ2-7, the V gene TRBV7-9; 12 positions match TRBD1. Germline V gives CDR1 SEHNR, CDR2 FQNEAQ (reference sequence). This CDR3 is built from 14 residues. After removal of 4 bases from V and 6 bases from J, the junction contained 4 bases not matched to a gene.

The rearrangement links TRBV2 to TRBJ1-1; D not certain. The CDR3 covers 13 residues. V was shortened by 7 bases and J by 1 base, with 10 bases between the two germline ends. Germline-derived CDR1 and CDR2 are SNHLY and FYNNEI. The CDR3: CASKGGSNTEAFF. Written as DNA, the CDR3 is TGTGCCAGCAAGGGAGGCTCGAACACTGAAGCTTTCTTT.

This clone showed up just a few times. The rearrangement joins TRBV9 to TRBJ2-5; 8 nucleotides match TRBD2. The CDR3 spans 14 residues. Germline lookup yields CDR1 SGDLS and CDR2 YYNGEE. Germline trimming cut 4 bases from V and 4 bases from J; bases unmatched to any gene: 6. The CDR3 reads CASSLKAGVETQYF. Written as DNA, the CDR3 is TGTGCCAGCAGCCTTAAAGCGGGAGTAGAGACCCAGTACTTC.

This clone was picked up a small number of times. The chain combines TRBV7-9 with TRBJ1-2, with D perhaps matching TRBD1 (5 bases). V dropped 1 base and J dropped 8 bases, with 11 bases sitting between them. This CDR3 is built from 13 residues. CDR1 is SEHNR, CDR2 FQNEAQ, per germline (reference sequence). CDR3 DNA sequence: TGTGCCAGCAGCTTAGGACAGACCTCAGGCTACACCTTC. It is translated as CASSLGQTSGYTF.

This chain uses TRBV29-1 with TRBJ2-7; D unclear. The CDR3 has 13 residues. V was clipped by 7 bases and J by 2 bases, with 15 bases between them. From germline, CDR1 is SQVTM and CDR2 ANQGSEA. The CDR3 is CSASMDPAYEQYF. The CDR3 coding sequence is TGCAGCGCATCAATGGACCCCGCCTACGAGCAGTACTTC.

The J gene is TRBJ2-1, the V gene TRBV28; D might be TRBD2 (5 bases). This CDR3 has 16 amino acids. From germline, CDR1 is MDHEN and CDR2 SYDVKM. Trimming removed 3 bases at V and 6 bases at J, with 18 bases between. CDR3 sequence reads: CASSFLGGPTRNEQFF. Written as DNA, the CDR3 is TGTGCCAGCAGTTTCCTTGGAGGACCGACGCGCAATGAGCAGTTCTTC.

V and J are TRBV28 and TRBJ2-5; the D gene is possibly TRBD2 (6 bases). This CDR3 region has 13 residues. V was trimmed by 5 bases and J by 4 bases, leaving 11 bases between them. The germline V gene has CDR1 MDHEN and CDR2 SYDVKM. CDR3 amino acids: CASSRGRRETQYF. The CDR3 coding sequence is TGTGCCAGCAGTCGGGGGAGGCGAGAGACCCAGTACTTC.

V gene TRBV15 combines with J gene TRBJ2-5; TRBD1 agrees at 8 bases. With 1 base clipped from V and 6 bases from J, the junction kept 13 bases outside the gene matches. In germline, CDR1 is LNHNV, CDR2 YYDKDF (reference sequence). This CDR3 is 17 amino acids long. The CDR3 reads CATSRGNTGQGSKTQYF. The CDR3 DNA reads TGTGCCACCAGCAGAGGCAATACCGGACAGGGTTCGAAGACCCAGTACTTC. The full variable domain, its missing parts supplied by reference TRBV15 and TRBJ2-5, is DAMVIQNPRYQVTQFGKPVTLSCSQTLNHNVMYWYQQKSSQAPKLLFHYYDKDFNNEADTPDNFQSRRPNTSFCFLDIRSPGLGDTAMYLCATSRGNTGQGSKTQYFGPGTRLLVL.

This chain connects TRBV5-4 to TRBJ2-3, with 7 bases identical to TRBD1. With V trimmed by 4 bases and J by 6 bases, 2 bases remained unmatched. The CDR3 consists of 12 residues. Germline CDR1 reads SGHNT; CDR2 reads YYREEE (reference sequence). CDR3 bases: TGTGCCAGCAGCATACAGGGGGATACGCAGTATTTT. It encodes CASSIQGDTQYF.

This chain uses TRBV5-1 with TRBJ2-3; no firm D call. This CDR3 region has 14 residues. Germline values: CDR1 SGHRS, CDR2 YFSETQ. The ends were cut back, 5 bases at V and 0 bases at J, with 10 bases in the middle. The CDR3 is CASSSSTSTDTQYF. CDR3 sequence (DNA): TGCGCCAGCAGTTCGTCGACTAGCACAGATACGCAGTATTTT.

This clone was observed a few times. The rearrangement joins TRBV28 to TRBJ2-1; 8 bases line up with TRBD2. This CDR3 spans 12 amino acids. CDR1 is MDHEN, CDR2 SYDVKM, per germline. V was pared by 10 bases and J by 13 bases, with 12 bases of the junction left unmatched. CDR3 bases: TGTGCCACCCGAAGTCAGCGGGAGAGTCAGTTCTTC. Protein sequence: CATRSQRESQFF. The complete variable domain, with remaining parts taken from reference TRBV28 and TRBJ2-1, reads DVKVTQSSRYLVKRTGEKVFLECVQDMDHENMFWYRQDPGLGLRLIYFSYDVKMKEKGDIPEGYSVSREKKERFSLILESASTNQTSMYLCATRSQRESQFFGPGTRLTVL.

The V gene is TRBV4-1, the J gene TRBJ1-2; perhaps TRBD1 as D (6 bases). There are 15 residues in the CDR3. The V gene lost 0 bases and the J gene lost 3 bases, with 11 bases spanning the gap. Germline V gene data show CDR1 as MGHRA and CDR2 as YSYEKL. DNA for the CDR3: TGCGCCAGCAGCCAAGATCAGGGGCCGGACTATGGCTACACCTTC. This codes for CASSQDQGPDYGYTF.

J is TRBJ1-1 and V is TRBV18; TRBD1 is a possible D gene (5 bases). The CDR3 runs 13 residues. V lost 8 bases and J 1 base, leaving 11 bases between the germline ends. CDR1 and CDR2 from the germline V gene are KGHSH and LQKENI. The CDR3 spells CASAVQENTEAFF. CDR3 DNA: TGTGCCAGCGCAGTACAGGAGAACACTGAAGCTTTCTTT.

The chain recombines TRBV9 with TRBJ2-1, with D perhaps being TRBD1 or TRBD2 (5 bases each). V lost 9 bases and J 6 bases, leaving 19 bases between the germline ends. Per germline, CDR1 SGDLS and CDR2 YYNGEE. The CDR3 spans 14 residues. CDR3 protein: CATSPGTPLNEQFF. As DNA, the CDR3 is TGTGCCACCTCGCCGGGGACCCCCCTCAATGAGCAGTTCTTC.

This clone was found a few times. The chain carries TRBV7-9 and TRBJ1-2, with D hard to call. The V end lost 6 bases, the J end lost 7 bases, and 27 bases lay between the germline ends. This CDR3 spans 17 amino acids. Germline V gives CDR1 SEHNR, CDR2 FQNEAQ (reference sequence). This CDR3 reads CASRPGPRARDLAGYTF. The DNA of the CDR3 is TGTGCCAGCAGGCCCGGGCCCCGGGCGAGGGATCTTGCTGGCTACACCTTC.

The V call is TRBV19, the J call TRBJ2-3; D possibly matches TRBD1 or TRBD2 (5 bases each). The germline CDR1 and CDR2 sequences are LNHDA and SQIVND (reference sequence). Deletions cut 6 bases from V and 4 bases from J, with 14 bases between. The length of the CDR3 is 14 residues. The CDR3: CASRPAGAADTQYF. The CDR3 coding sequence is TGTGCCAGTAGGCCTGCCGGGGCGGCAGATACGCAGTATTTT.

This clone was counted between two and nine times. This sequence joins TRBV6-5 and TRBJ2-7; the D gene is possibly TRBD2 (6 bases). V shed 6 bases and J shed 7 bases, with 13 bases lying between them. The CDR3 is 12 residues long. Germline V lookup: CDR1 MNHEY, CDR2 SVGAGI. DNA of the CDR3: TGTGCCAGCAGATTCCAGGGAGGTGAGCAGTACTTC. Translating gives CASRFQGGEQYF.

This clone was found a few times. This chain uses TRBV6-1 with TRBJ2-1, with 7 bases matching TRBD1. Germline V gives CDR1 MNHNS, CDR2 SASEGT. The V and J ends lost 5 bases and 8 bases, in that order; junction bases with no gene match: 12. This CDR3 contains 15 residues. Here the CDR3 reads CASSSPRGPIDEQFF. CDR3 nucleotides: TGTGCCAGCAGTTCACCGAGGGGGCCCATCGATGAGCAGTTCTTC.

The CDR3 is CASSGTGMGQETQYF. The DNA of the CDR3 is TGTGCCAGCAGTGGGACAGGGATGGGACAAGAGACCCAGTACTTC. The V and J genes are TRBV9 and TRBJ2-5, with 9 bases aligning to TRBD1. Germline trimming cut 5 bases from V and 2 bases from J; bases unmatched to any gene: 7. CDR1 is SGDLS, CDR2 YYNGEE, per germline. There are 15 residues in the CDR3.

This chain links TRBV6-5 with TRBJ2-3, with 7 nucleotides matching TRBD1. V shed 6 bases and J 1 base; nucleotides not matched to a gene: 4. This CDR3 has 14 residues. The V gene's germline CDR1 is MNHEY and CDR2 SVGAGI. CDR3 residues: CASSHRGGTDTQYF. For the CDR3, the DNA is TGTGCCAGCAGCCACAGGGGAGGCACAGATACGCAGTATTTT.

This clone is a singleton in its sample. J is TRBJ2-1 and V is TRBV2; D unresolved. The CDR3 length is 11 residues. The germline V gene has CDR1 SNHLY and CDR2 FYNNEI. The ends were cut back, 7 bases at V and 10 bases at J, with 11 bases in the middle. The CDR3 sequence is CASTFTEEQFF. Here the CDR3 DNA reads TGTGCCAGCACCTTCACGGAGGAGCAGTTCTTC.

J is TRBJ2-5 and V is TRBV5-1; 7 bases fit TRBD2. V was clipped by 6 bases and J by 2 bases; unmatched bases: 4. From germline, CDR1 is SGHRS and CDR2 YFSETQ. The length of the CDR3 is 13 residues. Written as DNA, the CDR3 is TGCGCCAGCACTGTCGGGGGGCAAGAGACCCAGTACTTC. Protein sequence: CASTVGGQETQYF.

The rearrangement links TRBV27 to TRBJ1-1, with D unclear. From germline, CDR1 is MNHEY and CDR2 SMNVEV (reference sequence). The CDR3 totals 14 residues. Trimming removed 3 bases from V and 1 base from J, with 9 bases in between. DNA for the CDR3: TGTGCCAGCAGTTTTTGGGGTCCGAACACTGAAGCTTTCTTT. This gives the protein CASSFWGPNTEAFF.